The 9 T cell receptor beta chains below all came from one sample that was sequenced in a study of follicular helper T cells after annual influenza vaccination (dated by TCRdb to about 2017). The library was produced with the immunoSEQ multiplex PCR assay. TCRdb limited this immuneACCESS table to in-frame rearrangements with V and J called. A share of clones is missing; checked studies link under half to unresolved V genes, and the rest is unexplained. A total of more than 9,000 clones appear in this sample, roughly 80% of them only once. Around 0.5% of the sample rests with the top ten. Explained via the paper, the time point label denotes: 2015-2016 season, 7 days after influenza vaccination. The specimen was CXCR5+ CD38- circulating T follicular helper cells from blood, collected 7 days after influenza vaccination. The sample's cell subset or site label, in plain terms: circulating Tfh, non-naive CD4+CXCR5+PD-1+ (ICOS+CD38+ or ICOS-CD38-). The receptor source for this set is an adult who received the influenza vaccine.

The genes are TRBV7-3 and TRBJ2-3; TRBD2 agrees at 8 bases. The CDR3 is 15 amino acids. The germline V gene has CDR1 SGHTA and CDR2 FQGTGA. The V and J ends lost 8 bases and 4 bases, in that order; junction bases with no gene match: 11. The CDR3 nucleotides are TGTGCCAGCGGGACCCAAGCGGGGGCGGCAGATACGCAGTATTTT. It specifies CASGTQAGAADTQYF.

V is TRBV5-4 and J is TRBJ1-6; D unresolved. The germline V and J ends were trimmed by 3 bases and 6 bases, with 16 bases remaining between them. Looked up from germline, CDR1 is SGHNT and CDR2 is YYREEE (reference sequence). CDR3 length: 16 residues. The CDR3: CASSSLAGVGNSPLHF. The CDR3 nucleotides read TGTGCCAGCAGCTCCCTGGCGGGAGTAGGTAATTCACCCCTCCACTTT.

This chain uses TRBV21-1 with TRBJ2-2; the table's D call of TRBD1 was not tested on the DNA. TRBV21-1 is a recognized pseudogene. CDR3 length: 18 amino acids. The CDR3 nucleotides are TGTGCCAGCAGCAAATGCCGGGACAGGCCTAAGGAGACCGGGGAGCTGTTTTTT. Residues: CASSKCRDRPKETGELFF.

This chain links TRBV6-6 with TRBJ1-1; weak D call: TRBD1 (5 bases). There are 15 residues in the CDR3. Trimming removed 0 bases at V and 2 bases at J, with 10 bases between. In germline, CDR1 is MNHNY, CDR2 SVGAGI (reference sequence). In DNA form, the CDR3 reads TGTGCCAGCAGTTACTCGGGGCAGGGTAACACTGAAGCTTTCTTT. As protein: CASSYSGQGNTEAFF.

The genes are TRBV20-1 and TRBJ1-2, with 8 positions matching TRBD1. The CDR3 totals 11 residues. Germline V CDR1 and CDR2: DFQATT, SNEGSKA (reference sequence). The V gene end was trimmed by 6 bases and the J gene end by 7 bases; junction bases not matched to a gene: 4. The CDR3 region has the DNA TGCAGTGCGAATGACAGGGGTGGCTACACCTTC. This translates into CSANDRGGYTF.

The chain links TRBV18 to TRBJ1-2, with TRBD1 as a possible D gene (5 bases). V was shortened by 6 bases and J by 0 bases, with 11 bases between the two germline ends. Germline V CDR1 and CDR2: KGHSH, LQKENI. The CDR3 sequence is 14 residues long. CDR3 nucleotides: TGTGCCAGCTCCACGGGGCTTACTAACTATGGCTACACCTTC. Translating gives CASSTGLTNYGYTF.

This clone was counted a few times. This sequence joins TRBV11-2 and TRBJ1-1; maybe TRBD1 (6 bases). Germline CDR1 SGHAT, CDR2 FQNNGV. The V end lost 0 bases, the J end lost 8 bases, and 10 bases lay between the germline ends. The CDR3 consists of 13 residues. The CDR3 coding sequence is TGTGCCAGCAGCTTAGACGTCAGGGGAGAAGCTTTCTTT. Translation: CASSLDVRGEAFF.

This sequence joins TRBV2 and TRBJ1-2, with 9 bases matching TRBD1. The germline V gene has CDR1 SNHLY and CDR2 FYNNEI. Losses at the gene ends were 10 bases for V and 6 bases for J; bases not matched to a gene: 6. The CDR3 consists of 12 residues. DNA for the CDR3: TGTGCCACCAACCGGGACAGGGATGGCTACACCTTC. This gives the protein CATNRDRDGYTF.

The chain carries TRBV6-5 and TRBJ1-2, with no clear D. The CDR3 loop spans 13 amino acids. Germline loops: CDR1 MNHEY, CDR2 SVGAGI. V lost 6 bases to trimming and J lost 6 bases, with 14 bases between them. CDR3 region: CASSEQPLHGYTF. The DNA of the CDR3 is TGTGCCAGCAGCGAACAGCCGCTCCATGGCTACACCTTC.